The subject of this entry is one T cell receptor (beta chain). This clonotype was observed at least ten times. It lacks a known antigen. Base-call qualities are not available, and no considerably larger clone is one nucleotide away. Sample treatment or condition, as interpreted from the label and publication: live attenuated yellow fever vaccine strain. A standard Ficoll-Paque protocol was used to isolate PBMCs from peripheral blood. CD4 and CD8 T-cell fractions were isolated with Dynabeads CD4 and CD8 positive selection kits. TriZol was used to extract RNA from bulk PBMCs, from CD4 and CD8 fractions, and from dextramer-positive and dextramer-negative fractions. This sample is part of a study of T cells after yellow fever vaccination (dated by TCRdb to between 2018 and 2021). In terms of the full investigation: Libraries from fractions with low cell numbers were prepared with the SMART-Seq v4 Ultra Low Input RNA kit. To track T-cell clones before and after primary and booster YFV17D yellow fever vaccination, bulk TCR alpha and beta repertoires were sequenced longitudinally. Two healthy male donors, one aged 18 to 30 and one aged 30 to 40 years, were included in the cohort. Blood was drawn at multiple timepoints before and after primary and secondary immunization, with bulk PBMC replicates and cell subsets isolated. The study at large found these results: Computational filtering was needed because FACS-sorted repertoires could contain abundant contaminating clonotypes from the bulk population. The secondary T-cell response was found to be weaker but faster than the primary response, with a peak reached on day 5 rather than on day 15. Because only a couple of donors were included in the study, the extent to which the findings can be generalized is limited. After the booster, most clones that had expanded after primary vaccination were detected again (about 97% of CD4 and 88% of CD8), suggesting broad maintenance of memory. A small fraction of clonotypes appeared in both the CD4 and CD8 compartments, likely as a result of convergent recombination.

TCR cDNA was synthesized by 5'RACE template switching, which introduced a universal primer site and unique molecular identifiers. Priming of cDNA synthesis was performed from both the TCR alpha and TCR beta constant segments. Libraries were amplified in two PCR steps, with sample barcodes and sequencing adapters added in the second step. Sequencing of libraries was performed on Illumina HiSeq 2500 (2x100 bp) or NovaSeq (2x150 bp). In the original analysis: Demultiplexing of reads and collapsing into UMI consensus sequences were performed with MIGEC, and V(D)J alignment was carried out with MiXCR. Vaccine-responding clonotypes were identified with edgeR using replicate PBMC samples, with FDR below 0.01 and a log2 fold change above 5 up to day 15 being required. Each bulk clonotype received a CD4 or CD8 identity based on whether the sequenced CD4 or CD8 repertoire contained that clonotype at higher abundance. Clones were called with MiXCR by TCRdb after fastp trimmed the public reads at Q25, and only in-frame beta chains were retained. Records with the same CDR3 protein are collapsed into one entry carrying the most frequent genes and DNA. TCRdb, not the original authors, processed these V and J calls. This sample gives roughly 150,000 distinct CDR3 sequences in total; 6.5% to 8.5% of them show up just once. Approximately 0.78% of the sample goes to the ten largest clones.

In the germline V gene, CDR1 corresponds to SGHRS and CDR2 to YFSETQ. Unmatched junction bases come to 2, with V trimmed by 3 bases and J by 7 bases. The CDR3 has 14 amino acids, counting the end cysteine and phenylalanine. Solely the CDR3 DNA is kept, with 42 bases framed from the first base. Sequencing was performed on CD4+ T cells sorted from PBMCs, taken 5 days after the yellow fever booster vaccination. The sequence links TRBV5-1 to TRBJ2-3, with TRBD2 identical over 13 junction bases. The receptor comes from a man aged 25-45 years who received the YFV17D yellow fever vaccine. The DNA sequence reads TGCGCCAGCAGCTCGACTAGCGGGGGGTATACGCAGTATTTT. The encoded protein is CASSSTSGGYTQYF.